Reported below is one T cell receptor beta chain. Original analysis: Amplification of reference gene primers was used by the study to estimate nucleated cell counts. Assay: immunoSEQ multiplex PCR; the TCRdb copy retains only in-frame clones and omits some. Clone size and V and J calls were adopted from that table, with D and trimming inferred from the DNA. The sample has about 140,000 clones; 80% to 90% are singletons. Deletions cut 2 bases from V and 0 bases from J, with 13 bases between. The CDR3 is 16 amino acids. In germline, CDR1 is MNHEY, CDR2 SMNVEV (reference sequence). This specimen belongs to a study of blood T cell repertoires in COVID-19. The overall study: Researchers got acute and convalescent COVID-19 samples from the United States, Italy and Spain. T cells, B-cell-depleted T cells, or PBMCs supplied cDNA or gDNA.

The chain couples TRBV27 to TRBJ1-1; possible D gene TRBD1, 5 bases. This TCR derives from a woman between 45 and 60 years old with acute or convalescent COVID-19. Input material: peripheral blood. This CDR3 is CASSLGPGQMNTEAFF. CDR3 in DNA: TGTGCCAGCAGTTTAGGGCCAGGGCAGATGAACACTGAAGCTTTCTTT.